This TCR beta chain emerged from a study of patients and donors after allogeneic stem cell transplantation. Trimming removed 5 bases from V and 7 bases from J; junction bases left unmatched: 7. CDR1 is DFQATT and CDR2 is SNEGSKA in the germline V gene (reference sequence). The CDR3 loop spans 15 amino acids. This clonotype was observed many times. TCRdb re-analysed the RT-PCR reads in MiXCR, keeping a single row per CDR3 protein. The data show 70,000 to 95,000 distinct CDR3 sequences, approximately 5% seen once. The chain uses TRBV20-1 and TRBJ2-1, with 14 bases that match TRBD2. This receptor was obtained from a human donor who was either an allogeneic HSCT recipient or a stem cell or donor lymphocyte infusion donor (not recorded which). It is not recorded whose cells these are; they may come from a transplant donor. Sequences were obtained from blood, either unsorted or a sorted T cell fraction (not recorded which). The CDR3 spells CSALPGTSGRNEQFF. The CDR3 region has the DNA TGCAGTGCTCTCCCCGGGACTAGCGGGAGAAATGAGCAGTTCTTC.